The 24 T cell receptor beta chains listed next were all sequenced from one sample in a study of vaccination effects on CD4 cells after COVID-19. Data came from immunoSEQ multiplex PCR; TCRdb stores just in-frame clones and leaves some out. The table shows approximately 28,000 clones, with around 79% occurring only once. Sequencing was preceded by expansion of antigen-specific CD4+ T cells with viral peptide pools in the ViraFEST assay. Culture proceeded for more than 8 days, and CD4+ T cells were then isolated. Participants were given two doses of BNT162b2 or mRNA-1273 vaccine. Their recognized antigens are unknown. The specimen was CD4+ T cells from PBMCs cultured with SARS-CoV-2 spike peptides, collected after COVID-19 vaccination. These receptors came from a human donor who received a COVID-19 vaccine. Some clones in this sample may be carry-over from other donors' samples.

This sequence joins TRBV30 and TRBJ2-7, with D unclear. The CDR3 is made up of 14 amino acids. Trimming pared 0 bases from V and 5 bases from J, leaving 14 bases between. Germline CDR1 is GTSNPN and CDR2 is SVGIG (reference sequence). The CDR3 here is CAWSVSGLRDEQYV. CDR3 sequence (DNA): TGTGCCTGGAGTGTGTCGGGTCTGCGCGACGAGCAGTACGTC.

This chain uses TRBV19 with TRBJ2-2; TRBD2 matches at 7 bases. The trim removed 4 bases at V and 6 bases at J, leaving 2 bases unmatched. CDR1 LNHDA and CDR2 SQIVND come from the germline V gene (reference sequence). The CDR3 loop spans 13 amino acids. The CDR3 coding sequence is TGTGCCAGTAGTAATAGCGGGCCCGGGGAGCTGTTTTTT. This translates into CASSNSGPGELFF.

The chain carries TRBV5-6 and TRBJ1-5; 8 nucleotides match TRBD1. CDR3 length: 15 amino acids. J was trimmed by 6 bases and V by 1 base; bases with no gene match: 6. The germline V gene has CDR1 SGHDT and CDR2 YYEEEE. The CDR3 is CASSLYDRGFQPQHF. CDR3 nucleotides: TGTGCCAGCAGCTTGTACGACAGGGGTTTTCAGCCCCAGCATTTT.

This clone appeared a few times. The chain joins TRBV19 to TRBJ2-7, with 7 bases lining up with TRBD1. In germline, CDR1 is LNHDA, CDR2 SQIVND (reference sequence). J gave up 4 bases and V 6 bases, and 12 bases lay outside the gene matches. The CDR3 runs 15 residues. This CDR3 is CASSTDRDSAYEQYV. The CDR3 DNA reads TGTGCCAGTAGCACTGACCGGGACAGCGCTTACGAGCAGTACGTC.

The gene calls are TRBV28 and TRBJ1-5; D gene ambiguous. Germline values: CDR1 MDHEN, CDR2 SYDVKM. Trimming removed 6 bases at V and 6 bases at J, with 18 bases between. The CDR3 is 15 residues long. The CDR3 coding sequence is TGTGCCAGCAGCCCCCGGGAGGGTTTTCTTCAGCCCCAGCATTTT. This sequence encodes CASSPREGFLQPQHF.

This clone showed up just a few times. This chain uses TRBV6-5 with TRBJ1-2; TRBD1 matches 7 bases. The length of the CDR3 is 15 residues. V trimming: 7 bases; J trimming: 4 bases; junction bases outside the gene matches: 12. In germline, CDR1 is MNHEY, CDR2 SVGAGI. CDR3 residues: CASNLRSGQLYGYTF. CDR3 bases: TGTGCCAGCAACCTACGCTCGGGACAGCTCTATGGCTACACCTTC.

This clone has only a few counts. The chain recombines TRBV12-3 or TRBV12-4 with TRBJ1-2, with D perhaps TRBD1 (5 bases). The CDR3 extends over 12 amino acids. The V gene lost 4 bases and the J gene lost 8 bases, with 11 bases spanning the gap. CDR3 amino acids: CASSSGGVGYTF. CDR3 nucleotides: TGTGCCAGCAGTTCAGGAGGGGTCGGCTACACCTTC.

The chain couples TRBV10-2 to TRBJ2-3; no clear D gene. Germline values: CDR1 WSHSY, CDR2 SAAADI. V gave up 5 bases and J gave up 0 bases, with 3 bases separating them. The CDR3 covers 12 residues. The CDR3 protein is CASSLSTDTQYF. The CDR3 region has the DNA TGCGCCAGCAGTCTGAGCACAGATACGCAGTATTTT.

The chain has TRBV18 and TRBJ1-4; 9 bases map to TRBD1. The germline gives CDR1 KGHSH, CDR2 LQKENI. Trimming took 3 bases from V and 8 from J; bases not matched to a gene: 7. The CDR3 runs to 15 residues. The CDR3 region is CASSPRTGVGEKLFF. In DNA, the CDR3 is TGTGCCAGCTCACCGCGGACAGGGGTGGGAGAAAAACTGTTTTTT.

This clone was counted once. The chain uses TRBV4-1 and TRBJ2-3; 11 bases align to TRBD2. J was trimmed by 5 bases and V by 1 base; bases with no gene match: 17. Per germline, CDR1 MGHRA and CDR2 YSYEKL. The CDR3 extends over 20 amino acids. CDR3 DNA sequence: TGCGCCAGCAGCCAAGCCTGGACAGGTTTTAGCGGGGGGGGAAGAGATACGCAGTATTTT. Its protein product is CASSQAWTGFSGGGRDTQYF.

This chain uses TRBV6-6 with TRBJ1-1; D unclear. The CDR3 is 14 amino acids. V lost 6 bases and J lost 4, with 15 bases in between. Per germline, CDR1 MNHNY and CDR2 SVGAGI (reference sequence). CDR3 DNA sequence: TGTGCCAGCAGCCTCTTTAAGGGAAGCACTGAAGCTTTCTTT. As protein: CASSLFKGSTEAFF.

The V call is TRBV7-3, the J call TRBJ2-3; TRBD2 aligns across 8 bases. Trimming took 5 bases from V and 5 from J; bases not matched to a gene: 6. CDR1 SGHTA and CDR2 FQGTGA come from the germline V gene. The CDR3 is made up of 14 amino acids. CDR3 sequence (DNA): TGTGCCAGCAGCACAGAGCGGGGGTTAGATACGCAGTATTTT. This sequence encodes CASSTERGLDTQYF.

V and J are TRBV19 and TRBJ1-6; TRBD1 might be the D (5 bases). This CDR3 has 14 residues. Per germline, CDR1 LNHDA and CDR2 SQIVND (reference sequence). Trimming took 3 bases from V and 10 from J, leaving 13 bases between them. Written as DNA, the CDR3 is TGTGCCAGTAGTATTGGGGACTCACACTCACCCCTCCACTTT. It yields the protein CASSIGDSHSPLHF.

This clone has just one count. The V call is TRBV24-1, the J call TRBJ2-1; D not resolved. Germline V gene data show CDR1 as KGHDR and CDR2 as SFDVKD. Deletions cut 2 bases from V and 0 bases from J, with 7 bases between. This CDR3 has 15 residues. CDR3 coding DNA: TGTGCCACCAGTGATTCCCGTGCCTCCTACAATGAGCAGTTCTTC. This encodes CATSDSRASYNEQFF.

This clone is a singleton in its sample. The chain uses TRBV30 and TRBJ1-6, with D maybe TRBD1 (5 bases). The germline CDR1 and CDR2 sequences are GTSNPN and SVGIG (reference sequence). The CDR3 consists of 17 residues. V lost 1 base and J lost 5, with 18 bases in between. CDR3 sequence: CAWSASRWGRNNSPLHF. Here the CDR3 DNA reads TGTGCCTGGAGTGCGTCCAGGTGGGGCCGTAATAATTCACCCCTCCACTTT. Combining the CDR3 with reference TRBV30 and TRBJ1-6 gives the whole variable domain SQTIHQWPATLVQPVGSPLSLECTVEGTSNPNLYWYRQAAGRGLQLLFYSVGIGQISSEVPQNLSASRPQDRQFILSSKKLLLSDSGFYLCAWSASRWGRNNSPLHFGNGTRLTVT.

This clone appeared a few times. The chain has TRBV6-1 and TRBJ2-3, with D uncertain. CDR3 size: 16 residues. Trimming took 4 bases from V and 0 from J, leaving 14 bases between them. Germline V gives CDR1 MNHNS, CDR2 SASEGT. The CDR3 DNA is TGTGCCAGCAGTGGCTACTCACCGACTAGCACAGATACGCAGTATTTT. This sequence encodes CASSGYSPTSTDTQYF.

This clone was seen only a few times. This rearrangement joins TRBV5-4 to TRBJ1-2; D uncertain. The CDR3 has 13 residues. The V end lost 4 bases, the J end lost 0 bases, and 7 bases lay between the germline ends. The germline CDR1 and CDR2 sequences are SGHNT and YYREEE (reference sequence). CDR3 sequence: CASSGDTNYGYTF. In nucleotides, the CDR3 is TGTGCCAGCAGCGGCGACACTAACTATGGCTACACCTTC.

This chain joins TRBV3-1 (or the pseudogene TRBV3-2) and TRBJ2-3; the match to TRBD2 covers 13 bases. Trimming cost V 4 bases and J 6 bases; bases outside gene matches: 19. The CDR3 totals 20 residues. Per germline, CDR1 LGHDT and CDR2 YNNKEL (reference sequence). This CDR3 is CASSRKSVGTSGGDYDTQYF. CDR3 sequence (DNA): TGTGCCAGCAGCCGAAAATCGGTCGGCACTAGCGGGGGGGATTATGATACGCAGTATTTT.

This chain links TRBV24-1 with TRBJ2-5; 10 bases agree with TRBD2. CDR1 and CDR2 (germline): KGHDR, SFDVKD. Trimming removed 4 bases from V and 4 bases from J; junction bases left unmatched: 5. The CDR3 extends over 15 amino acids. The CDR3 coding sequence is TGTGCCACCAGTGACCAAATAGCGGGGGGAGAGACCCAGTACTTC. Translating it yields CATSDQIAGGETQYF.

This clone has a single count. V is TRBV7-2 and J is TRBJ2-7, with D possibly matching TRBD2 (5 bases). V lost 1 base to trimming and J lost 2 bases, with 12 bases between them. Germline V gives CDR1 SGHTA, CDR2 FQGNSA. CDR3 length: 15 amino acids. The CDR3 sequence is CASSLGPSSPYEQYV. CDR3 in DNA: TGTGCCAGCAGCTTAGGGCCTAGCTCCCCCTACGAGCAGTACGTC.

The chain couples TRBV12-5 to TRBJ1-6; D unclear. The V gene lost 3 bases and the J gene lost 1 base, with 4 bases spanning the gap. Germline CDR1 is LGHNT and CDR2 is FRNRAP. The CDR3 runs to 14 residues. In DNA, the CDR3 is TGTGCTAGTGGTTTAGGGTCCTATAATTCACCCCTCCACTTT. This encodes CASGLGSYNSPLHF. Filled out from reference TRBV12-5 and TRBJ1-6, the complete variable domain reads DARVTQTPRHKVTEMGQEVTMRCQPILGHNTVFWYRQTMMQGLELLAYFRNRAPLDDSGMPKDRFSAEMPDATLATLKIQPSEPRDSAVYFCASGLGSYNSPLHFGNGTRLTVT.

This clone was counted a few times. The chain recombines TRBV19 with TRBJ1-1; a possible D gene is TRBD1 (5 bases). The CDR3 is 15 residues long. Germline CDR1 reads LNHDA; CDR2 reads SQIVND (reference sequence). V lost 5 bases and J 1 base, leaving 14 bases between the germline ends. The CDR3 region has the DNA TGTGCCAGTAGTCTCGGACAAGTCCCGAACACTGAAGCTTTCTTT. Residues: CASSLGQVPNTEAFF.

V usage is TRBV4-2 and J usage is TRBJ2-3; D is unresolved. The germline V gene encodes CDR1 LGHNA and CDR2 YNFKEQ. Trimming took 5 bases from V and 2 from J, leaving 2 bases between them. The CDR3 extends over 11 amino acids. CDR3 residues: CASSFTDTQYF. The CDR3 DNA reads TGTGCCAGCAGCTTCACAGATACGCAGTATTTT.

V and J are TRBV5-5 and TRBJ1-5, with D tentatively TRBD1 (6 bases). Trimming left V 1 base short and J 7 bases short, with 24 bases between. CDR1 is SGHKS, CDR2 YYEKEE, per germline (reference sequence). The CDR3 sequence is 18 residues long. The CDR3 region has the DNA TGTGCCAGCAGCTTGTTCACTACCCTACAGGGAGGAGAGCAGCCCCAGCATTTT. This gives the protein CASSLFTTLQGGEQPQHF.